The 9 T cell receptor beta chains in this list originate from one sample, sequenced in a study of early T cells in non-severe SARS-CoV-2 infection. TCRdb redid the calling of the 5' RACE reads with MiXCR, one entry per CDR3 protein. The sample includes tens of thousands of distinct CDR3 sequences, 9.5% of them seen just once. Sequences were obtained from whole blood. Source of these receptors: an adult who was a healthcare worker with PCR-confirmed SARS-CoV-2 infection or an uninfected control (not recorded which).

This sequence joins TRBV5-1 and TRBJ2-5; 7 nucleotides match TRBD1. The CDR3 extends over 15 amino acids. Trimming removed 2 bases from V and 5 bases from J; junction bases left unmatched: 9. Germline values: CDR1 SGHRS, CDR2 YFSETQ. In DNA form, the CDR3 reads TGCGCCAGCAGCTTAGGACAGGCGCAAGGGGAGACCCAGTACTTC. As protein: CASSLGQAQGETQYF.

This clonotype came up many times. The V call is TRBV5-6, the J call TRBJ2-3; 7 bases match TRBD2. The length of the CDR3 is 16 residues. Germline V lookup: CDR1 SGHDT, CDR2 YYEEEE. The ends lost 0 bases at V and 0 bases at J; junction bases unmatched: 4. The DNA of the CDR3 is TGTGCCAGCAGCTTGGGGCGGGGGATGAGCACAGATACGCAGTATTTT. Residues: CASSLGRGMSTDTQYF.

The sample holds many counts of this clonotype. The V call is TRBV5-1, the J call TRBJ2-4, with D maybe TRBD2 (6 bases). Germline CDR1 is SGHRS and CDR2 is YFSETQ. V lost 0 bases and J 9 bases, leaving 13 bases between the germline ends. The CDR3 consists of 14 residues. CDR3 DNA sequence: TGCGCCAGCAGCTTGGGACCACTGGAGGGCATTCAGTACTTC. Translating it yields CASSLGPLEGIQYF. Full variable domain (missing parts from reference TRBV5-1 and TRBJ2-4): KAGVTQTPRYLIKTRGQQVTLSCSPISGHRSVSWYQQTPGQGLQFLFEYFSETQRNKGNFPGRFSGRQFSNSRSEMNVSTLELGDSALYLCASSLGPLEGIQYFGAGTRLSVL.

This clonotype has at least ten counts. Here the CDR3 DNA reads TGTGCCAGCAGTCACAGGGTTTTTACGCAGTATTTT. Encoded protein: CASSHRVFTQYF. V and J are TRBV6-6 and TRBJ2-3; D is possibly TRBD1 (6 bases). The CDR3 runs 12 residues. Germline values: CDR1 MNHNY, CDR2 SVGAGI (reference sequence). V lost 5 bases, J lost 8 bases, and 11 bases lay in between.

This clonotype appeared many times. CDR3 residues: CASSQEGTGLIDYGYTF. The CDR3 nucleotides are TGTGCCAGCAGCCAAGAGGGGACAGGGTTGATCGACTATGGCTACACCTTC. J is TRBJ1-2 and V is TRBV4-2; 9 positions agree with TRBD1. This CDR3 has 17 amino acids. Per the germline V gene, CDR1 is LGHNA and CDR2 is YNFKEQ. V was pared by 0 bases and J by 3 bases, with 8 bases of the junction left unmatched.

The chain combines TRBV11-1 with TRBJ2-2; D ambiguous. The CDR3 totals 13 residues. The germline V gene has CDR1 SGHAT and CDR2 FQDESV (reference sequence). V lost 7 bases to trimming and J lost 2 bases, with 8 bases between them. The CDR3 DNA reads as TGTGCCAGCACCCAAATTAACACCGGGGAGCTGTTTTTT. This codes for CASTQINTGELFF. Variable domain in full (rest from reference TRBV11-1 and TRBJ2-2): EAEVAQSPRYKITEKSQAVAFWCDPISGHATLYWYRQILGQGPELLVQFQDESVVDDSQLPKDRFSAERLKGVDSTLKIQPAELGDSAMYLCASTQINTGELFFGEGSRLTVL.

This clonotype was observed a handful of times. The V and J genes are TRBV6-5 and TRBJ2-3, with D perhaps matching TRBD1 or TRBD2 (5 bases each). Germline V lookup: CDR1 MNHEY, CDR2 SVGAGI. V shed 0 bases and J shed 4 bases, with 11 bases lying between them. This CDR3 has 15 residues. CDR3 sequence reads: CASSYSGTSSDTQYF. The CDR3 region has the DNA TGTGCCAGCAGTTACTCAGGGACCTCCTCAGATACGCAGTATTTT.

This clonotype was counted ten times or more. The chain uses TRBV28 and TRBJ2-3; D may be TRBD1 or TRBD2 (5 bases each). Germline loops: CDR1 MDHEN, CDR2 SYDVKM. V was pared by 6 bases and J by 7 bases, with 20 bases between. The CDR3 consists of 15 residues. CDR3 amino acids: CASSREAAYTYTQYF. The CDR3 DNA is TGTGCCAGCAGCAGGGAAGCGGCCTACACTTATACGCAGTATTTT.

This clonotype was seen at least ten times. V is TRBV13 and J is TRBJ2-7, with D possibly matching TRBD1 (5 bases). The CDR3 covers 15 residues. Germline V gives CDR1 PRHDT, CDR2 FYEKMQ (reference sequence). V gave up 2 bases and J gave up 1 base, with 12 bases separating them. The CDR3 sequence is CASSLKPGLSYEQYF. CDR3 bases: TGTGCCAGCAGCTTAAAGCCAGGGTTATCCTACGAGCAGTACTTC.